Following are 4 T cell receptor beta chains from one sample sequenced in a study of siplizumab effects on memory and regulatory T cells (dated by TCRdb to the late 2010s). To prepare the library, the immunoSEQ multiplex PCR assay was applied. The clones in this table, taken by TCRdb from immuneACCESS, are in-frame only. Not every clone is retained; where verified, under half of the shortfall comes from an unresolved V gene, and the cause of the rest is unknown. The sample records tens of thousands of clones, just over 95% of which are singletons. Of the sample, 1.1% is held by the ten largest clones. The specimen sequenced was naive CD8+ T cells sorted from blood. The sample's cell subset or site, from its label and the paper: unstimulated naive T cells. The receptors here all came from a human donor in good health.

The chain carries TRBV15 and TRBJ2-7; TRBD2 aligns across 10 bases. Germline values: CDR1 LNHNV, CDR2 YYDKDF (reference sequence). The CDR3 runs 17 residues. V was pared by 0 bases and J by 5 bases, with 10 bases of the junction left unmatched. The CDR3, as DNA: TGTGCCACCAGCAGAGATGGAGCTAGCGGGAGTACTGACGAGCAGTACTTC. Encoded protein: CATSRDGASGSTDEQYF.

The chain joins TRBV2 to TRBJ2-7, with TRBD2 matching 7 bases. V trimming: 8 bases; J trimming: 5 bases; junction bases outside the gene matches: 15. Germline assignment: CDR1 SNHLY and CDR2 FYNNEI. This CDR3 has 15 amino acids. The CDR3 DNA sequence: TGTGCCAGCTCCCCTGTTAGGGAGGGCCAAGACGAGCAGTACTTC. Encoded protein: CASSPVREGQDEQYF.

CDR3 nucleotides: TGCGCCAGCAGCCAGAACTGGTTCTACGAGCAGTACTTC. Protein product: CASSQNWFYEQYF. This chain connects TRBV4-1 to TRBJ2-7; D not certain. The CDR3 covers 13 residues. Germline lookup yields CDR1 MGHRA and CDR2 YSYEKL. V gave up 3 bases and J gave up 3 bases, with 9 bases separating them.

This sequence joins TRBV6-5 and TRBJ2-7; TRBD2 might be the D (5 bases). This CDR3 has 14 residues. Per the germline V gene, CDR1 is MNHEY and CDR2 is SVGAGI. V gave up 2 bases and J gave up 1 base, with 9 bases separating them. In DNA form, the CDR3 reads TGTGCCAGCAGTTACGGGAGAGGTTCCTACGAGCAGTACTTC. Translation gives CASSYGRGSYEQYF.